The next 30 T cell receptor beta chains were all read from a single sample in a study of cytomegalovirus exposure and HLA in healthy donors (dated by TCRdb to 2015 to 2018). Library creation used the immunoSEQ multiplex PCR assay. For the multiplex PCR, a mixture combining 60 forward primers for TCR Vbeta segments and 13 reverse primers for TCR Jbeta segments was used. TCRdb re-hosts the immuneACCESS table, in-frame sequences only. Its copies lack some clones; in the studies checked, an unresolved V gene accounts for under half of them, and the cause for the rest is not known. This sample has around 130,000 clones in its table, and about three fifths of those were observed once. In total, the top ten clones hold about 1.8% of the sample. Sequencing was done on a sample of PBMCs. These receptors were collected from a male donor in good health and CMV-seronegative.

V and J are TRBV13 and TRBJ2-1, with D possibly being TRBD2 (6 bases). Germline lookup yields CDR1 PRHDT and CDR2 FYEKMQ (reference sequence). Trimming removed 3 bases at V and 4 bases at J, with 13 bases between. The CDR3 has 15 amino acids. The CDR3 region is CASSFGGTEYNEQFF. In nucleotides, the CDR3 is TGTGCCAGCAGCTTCGGAGGGACTGAGTACAATGAGCAGTTCTTC.

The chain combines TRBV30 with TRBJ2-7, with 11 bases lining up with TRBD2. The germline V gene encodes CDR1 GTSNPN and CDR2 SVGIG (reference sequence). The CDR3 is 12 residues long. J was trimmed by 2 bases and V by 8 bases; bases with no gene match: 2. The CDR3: CASSGGAYEQYF. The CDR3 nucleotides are TGTGCCAGTAGCGGGGGGGCCTACGAGCAGTACTTC. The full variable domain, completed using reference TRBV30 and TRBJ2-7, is SQTIHQWPATLVQPVGSPLSLECTVEGTSNPNLYWYRQAAGRGLQLLFYSVGIGQISSEVPQNLSASRPQDRQFILSSKKLLLSDSGFYLCASSGGAYEQYFGPGTRLTVT.

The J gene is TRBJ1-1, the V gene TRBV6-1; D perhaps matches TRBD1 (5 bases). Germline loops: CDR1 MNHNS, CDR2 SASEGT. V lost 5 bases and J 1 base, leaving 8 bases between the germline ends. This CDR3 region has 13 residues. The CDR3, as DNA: TGTGCCAGCAGTTTGGACAAGAACACTGAAGCTTTCTTT. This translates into CASSLDKNTEAFF.

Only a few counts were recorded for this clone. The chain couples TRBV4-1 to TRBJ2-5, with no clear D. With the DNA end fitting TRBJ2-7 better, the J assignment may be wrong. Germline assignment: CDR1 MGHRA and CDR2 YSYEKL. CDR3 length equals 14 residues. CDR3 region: CASSQDPVTYEQYF. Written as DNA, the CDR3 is TGCGCCAGCAGCCAAGATCCTGTCACCTACGAGCAGTACTTC.

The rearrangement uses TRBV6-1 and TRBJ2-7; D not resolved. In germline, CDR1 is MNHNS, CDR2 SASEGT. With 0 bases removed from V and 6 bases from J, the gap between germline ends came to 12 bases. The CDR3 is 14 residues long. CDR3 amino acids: CASSEARQVGEQYF. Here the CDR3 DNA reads TGTGCCAGCAGTGAAGCTAGGCAGGTAGGCGAGCAGTACTTC.

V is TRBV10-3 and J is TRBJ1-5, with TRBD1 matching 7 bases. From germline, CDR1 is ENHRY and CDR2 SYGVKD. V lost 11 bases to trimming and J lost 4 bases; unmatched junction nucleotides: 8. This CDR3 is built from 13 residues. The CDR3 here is CAVGGQRNQPQHF. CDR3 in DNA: TGTGCCGTAGGGGGACAGAGAAATCAGCCCCAGCATTTT.

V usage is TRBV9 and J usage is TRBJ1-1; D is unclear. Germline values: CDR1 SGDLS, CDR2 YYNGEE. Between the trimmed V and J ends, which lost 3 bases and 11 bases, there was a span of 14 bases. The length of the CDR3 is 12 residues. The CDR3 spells CASSATGSRAFF. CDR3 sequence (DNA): TGTGCCAGCAGCGCGACCGGCAGCAGGGCTTTCTTT. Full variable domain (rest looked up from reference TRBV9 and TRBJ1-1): DSGVTQTPKHLITATGQRVTLRCSPRSGDLSVYWYQQSLDQGLQFLIQYYNGEERAKGNILERFSAQQFPDLHSELNLSSLELGDSALYFCASSATGSRAFFGQGTRLTVV.

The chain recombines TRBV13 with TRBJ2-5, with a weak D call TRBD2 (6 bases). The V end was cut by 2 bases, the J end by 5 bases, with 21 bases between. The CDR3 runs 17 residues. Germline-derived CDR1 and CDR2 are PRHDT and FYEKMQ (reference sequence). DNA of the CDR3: TGTGCCAGCAGCTTAAGAGTTGGGGGGTTAGGGGACGAGACCCAGTACTTC. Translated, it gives CASSLRVGGLGDETQYF.

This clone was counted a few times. The CDR3 DNA is TGCGCCAGCAGCCTCACCTGGCCGGCCTCGGGCCAGCATTTT. Its protein product is CASSLTWPASGQHF. The V and J genes are TRBV4-3 and TRBJ1-5; the D is unclear. Trimming removed 4 bases at V and 12 bases at J, with 19 bases between. CDR1 is LGHNA, CDR2 YSLEER, per germline. CDR3 length: 14 amino acids.

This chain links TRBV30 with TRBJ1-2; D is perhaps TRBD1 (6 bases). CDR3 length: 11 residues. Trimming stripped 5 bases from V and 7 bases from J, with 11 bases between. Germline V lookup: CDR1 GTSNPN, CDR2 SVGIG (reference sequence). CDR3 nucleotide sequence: TGTGCCTGGCGTGGGGGGCCTGGCTACACCTTC. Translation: CAWRGGPGYTF.

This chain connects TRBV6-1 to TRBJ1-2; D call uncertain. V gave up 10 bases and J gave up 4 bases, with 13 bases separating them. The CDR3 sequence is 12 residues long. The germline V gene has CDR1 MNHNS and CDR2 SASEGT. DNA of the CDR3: TGTGCCACCACGGGGTTTGCCTATGGCTACACCTTC. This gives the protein CATTGFAYGYTF.

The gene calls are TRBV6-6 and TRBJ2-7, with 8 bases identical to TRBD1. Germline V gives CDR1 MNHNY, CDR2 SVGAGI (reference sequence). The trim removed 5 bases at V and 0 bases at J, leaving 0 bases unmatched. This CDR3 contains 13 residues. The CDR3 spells CASSTGGSYEQYF. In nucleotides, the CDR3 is TGTGCCAGCAGTACAGGGGGCTCCTACGAGCAGTACTTC.

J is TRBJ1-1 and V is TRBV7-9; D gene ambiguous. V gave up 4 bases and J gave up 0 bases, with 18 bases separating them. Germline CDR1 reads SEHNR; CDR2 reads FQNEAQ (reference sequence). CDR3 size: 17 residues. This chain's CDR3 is CASSSTGGPGMNTEAFF. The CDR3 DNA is TGTGCCAGCAGCTCCACTGGCGGGCCAGGCATGAACACTGAAGCTTTCTTT.

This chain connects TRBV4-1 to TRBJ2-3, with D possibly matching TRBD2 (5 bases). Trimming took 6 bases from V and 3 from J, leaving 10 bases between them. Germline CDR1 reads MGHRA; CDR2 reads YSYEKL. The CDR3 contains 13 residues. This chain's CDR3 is CASRPGGTDTQYF. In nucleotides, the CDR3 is TGCGCCAGCAGGCCCGGCGGGACAGATACGCAGTATTTT.

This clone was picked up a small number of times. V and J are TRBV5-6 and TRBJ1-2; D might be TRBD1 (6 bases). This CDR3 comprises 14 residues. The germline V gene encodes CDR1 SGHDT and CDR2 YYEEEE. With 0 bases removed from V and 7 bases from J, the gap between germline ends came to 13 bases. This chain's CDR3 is CASSLAGGTGGYTF. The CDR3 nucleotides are TGTGCCAGCAGCTTGGCGGGGGGCACGGGTGGCTACACCTTC.

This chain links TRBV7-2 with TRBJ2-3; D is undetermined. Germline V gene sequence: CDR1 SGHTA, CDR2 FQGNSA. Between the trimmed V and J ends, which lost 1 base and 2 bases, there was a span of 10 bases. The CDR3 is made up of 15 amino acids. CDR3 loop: CASSLGTGHTDTQYF. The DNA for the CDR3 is TGTGCCAGCAGCTTAGGAACGGGTCACACAGATACGCAGTATTTT.

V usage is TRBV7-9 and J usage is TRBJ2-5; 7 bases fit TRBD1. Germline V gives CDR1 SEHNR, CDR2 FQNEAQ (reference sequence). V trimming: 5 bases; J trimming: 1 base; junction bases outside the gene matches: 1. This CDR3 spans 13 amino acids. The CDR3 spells CASSRQGQETQYF. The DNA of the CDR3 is TGTGCCAGCAGCCGACAGGGCCAAGAGACCCAGTACTTC.

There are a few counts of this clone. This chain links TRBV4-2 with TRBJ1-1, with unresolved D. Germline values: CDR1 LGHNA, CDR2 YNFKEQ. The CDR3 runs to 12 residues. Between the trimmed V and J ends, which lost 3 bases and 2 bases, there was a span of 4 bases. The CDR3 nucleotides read TGTGCCAGCAGCCACCTTAACACTGAAGCTTTCTTT. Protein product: CASSHLNTEAFF.

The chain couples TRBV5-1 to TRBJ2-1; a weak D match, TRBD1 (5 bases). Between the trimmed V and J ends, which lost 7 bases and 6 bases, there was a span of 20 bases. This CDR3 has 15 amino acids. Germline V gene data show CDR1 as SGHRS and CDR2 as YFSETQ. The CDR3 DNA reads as TGCGCCAGCTCCAAGGGGATTCTTAGGGTCAATGAGCAGTTCTTC. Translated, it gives CASSKGILRVNEQFF.

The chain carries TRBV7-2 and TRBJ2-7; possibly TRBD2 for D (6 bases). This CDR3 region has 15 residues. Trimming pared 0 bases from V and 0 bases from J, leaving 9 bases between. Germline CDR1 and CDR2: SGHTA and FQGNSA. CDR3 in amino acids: CASSLAGTSSYEQYF. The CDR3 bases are TGTGCCAGCAGCTTAGCGGGGACTTCCTCCTACGAGCAGTACTTC.

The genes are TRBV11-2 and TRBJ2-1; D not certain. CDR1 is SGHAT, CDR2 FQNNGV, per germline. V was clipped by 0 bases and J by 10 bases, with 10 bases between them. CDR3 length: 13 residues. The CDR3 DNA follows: TGTGCCAGCAGCTTAGAGTCGAATGGCGAGCAGTTCTTC. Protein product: CASSLESNGEQFF.

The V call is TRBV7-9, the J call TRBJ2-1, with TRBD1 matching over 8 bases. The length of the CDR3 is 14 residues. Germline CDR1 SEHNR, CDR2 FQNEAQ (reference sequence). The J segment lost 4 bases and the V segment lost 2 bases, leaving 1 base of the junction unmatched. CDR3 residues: CASSLQGAYNEQFF. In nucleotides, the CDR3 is TGTGCCAGCAGCTTACAGGGGGCTTACAATGAGCAGTTCTTC.

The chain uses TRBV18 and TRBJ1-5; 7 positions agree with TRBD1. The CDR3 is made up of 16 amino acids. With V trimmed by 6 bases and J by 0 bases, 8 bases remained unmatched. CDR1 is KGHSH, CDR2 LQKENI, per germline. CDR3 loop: CASSTGTDYSNQPQHF. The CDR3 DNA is TGTGCCAGCTCTACCGGGACAGACTATAGCAATCAGCCCCAGCATTTT.

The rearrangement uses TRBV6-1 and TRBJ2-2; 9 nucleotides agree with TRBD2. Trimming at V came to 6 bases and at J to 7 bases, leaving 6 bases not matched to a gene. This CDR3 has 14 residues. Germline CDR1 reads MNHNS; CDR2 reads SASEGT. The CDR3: CASSTGLANGELFF. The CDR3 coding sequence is TGTGCCAGCAGCACGGGACTAGCAAACGGGGAGCTGTTTTTT.

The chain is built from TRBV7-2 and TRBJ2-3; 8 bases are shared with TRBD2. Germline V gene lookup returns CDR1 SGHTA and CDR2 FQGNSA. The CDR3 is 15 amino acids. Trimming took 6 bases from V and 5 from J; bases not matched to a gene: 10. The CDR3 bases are TGTGCCAGCAGTCCCCGCCGGGGGGGGCTAGATACGCAGTATTTT. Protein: CASSPRRGGLDTQYF.

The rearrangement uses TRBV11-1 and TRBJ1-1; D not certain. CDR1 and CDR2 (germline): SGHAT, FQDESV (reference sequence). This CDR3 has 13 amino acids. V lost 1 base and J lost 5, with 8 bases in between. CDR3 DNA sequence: TGTGCCAGCAGCTTAGATCGTCGGACTGAAGCTTTCTTT. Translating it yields CASSLDRRTEAFF.

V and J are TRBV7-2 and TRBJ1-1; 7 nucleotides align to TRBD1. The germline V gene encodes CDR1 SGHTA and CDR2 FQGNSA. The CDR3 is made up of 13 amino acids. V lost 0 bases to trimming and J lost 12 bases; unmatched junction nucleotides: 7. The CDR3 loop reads CASSLAGGGESFF. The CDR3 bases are TGTGCCAGCAGCTTAGCAGGGGGCGGAGAGTCTTTCTTT.

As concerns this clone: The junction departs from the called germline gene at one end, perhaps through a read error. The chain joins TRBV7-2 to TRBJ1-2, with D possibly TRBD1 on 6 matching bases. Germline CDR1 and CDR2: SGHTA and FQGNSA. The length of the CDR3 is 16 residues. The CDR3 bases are TGTGCCAGCAGCGGGGGGGGGACACCCTCTCGGGGGCTAAAGATTTTC. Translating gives CASSGGGTPSRGLKIF.

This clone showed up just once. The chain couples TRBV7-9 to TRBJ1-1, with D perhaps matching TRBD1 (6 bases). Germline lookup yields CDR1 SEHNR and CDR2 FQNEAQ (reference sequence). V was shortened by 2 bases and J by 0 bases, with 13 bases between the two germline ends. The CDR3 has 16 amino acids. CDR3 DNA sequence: TGTGCCAGCAGCTTACAGGGAGGGGGTATGAACACTGAAGCTTTCTTT. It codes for CASSLQGGGMNTEAFF. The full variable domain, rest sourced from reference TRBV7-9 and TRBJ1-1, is DTGVSQNPRHKITKRGQNVTFRCDPISEHNRLYWYRQTLGQGPEFLTYFQNEAQLEKSRLLSDRFSAERPKGSFSTLEIQRTEQGDSAMYLCASSLQGGGMNTEAFFGQGTRLTVV.

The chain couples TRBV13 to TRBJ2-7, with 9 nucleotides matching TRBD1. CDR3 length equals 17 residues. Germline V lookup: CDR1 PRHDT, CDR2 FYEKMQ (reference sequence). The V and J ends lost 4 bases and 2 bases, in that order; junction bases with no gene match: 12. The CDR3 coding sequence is TGTGCCAGCAGCTCCCGAAAGGACAGGGGACCGACCTACGAGCAGTACTTC. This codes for CASSSRKDRGPTYEQYF.